The 28 T cell receptor beta chains below come from one sample, sequenced in a study of CD8 T cells in ankylosing spondylitis. One entry per CDR3 protein, called by TCRdb with MiXCR from the 5' RACE reads. The profile shows 200,000 to 300,000 distinct CDR3 sequences, roughly a tenth of them singletons. The sample was blood, either unsorted or a sorted T cell fraction (not recorded which). Every receptor here comes from a male donor with ankylosing spondylitis or in good health (not recorded which).

This clonotype was counted at least ten times. CDR3 nucleotide sequence: TGTGCCAGCAGTTTGCTAAGAGGACGCGGCTTTTGGTCCCTCCACTTT. Translating it yields CASSLLRGRGFWSLHF. The chain carries TRBV12-3 or TRBV12-4 and TRBJ1-6; the D is unclear. The germline V and J ends were trimmed by 3 bases and 14 bases, with 23 bases remaining between them. The CDR3 is 16 residues long.

This clonotype was seen a few times. J is TRBJ1-5 and V is TRBV20-1; tentatively, D is TRBD1 (5 bases). CDR1 and CDR2 from the germline V gene are DFQATT and SNEGSKA (reference sequence). This CDR3 spans 16 amino acids. Trimming left V 1 base short and J 4 bases short, with 17 bases between. CDR3 sequence: CSARAPGREWNQPQHF. The CDR3 nucleotides read TGCAGTGCTAGAGCTCCAGGGAGGGAGTGGAATCAGCCCCAGCATTTT.

This clonotype was found many times. The chain employs TRBV20-1 and TRBJ2-7; D is perhaps TRBD2 (7 bases). Germline V gene data show CDR1 as DFQATT and CDR2 as SNEGSKA (reference sequence). The CDR3 runs to 20 residues. Trimming cost V 3 bases and J 2 bases, with 32 bases left between them. This CDR3 is CSARDWEGGLTAEGPYEQYF. CDR3 sequence (DNA): TGCAGTGCTAGGGATTGGGAGGGGGGACTAACCGCCGAGGGTCCCTACGAGCAGTACTTC.

Ten or more counts support this clonotype. The chain employs TRBV24-1 and TRBJ2-3; 9 nucleotides line up with TRBD1. Germline V gives CDR1 KGHDR, CDR2 SFDVKD. This CDR3 is 15 amino acids long. Trimming at V came to 3 bases and at J to 4 bases, leaving 4 bases not matched to a gene. This CDR3 is CATSDGTGNADTQYF. CDR3 nucleotides: TGTGCCACCAGTGATGGGACAGGGAACGCAGATACGCAGTATTTT.

This clonotype showed up many times. The CDR3: CSATTGQWNTEAFF. The CDR3, as DNA: TGCAGTGCTACCACCGGACAGTGGAACACTGAAGCTTTCTTT. The chain has TRBV20-1 and TRBJ1-1; D perhaps matches TRBD1 (6 bases). Trimming removed 4 bases at V and 1 base at J, with 13 bases between. Germline-derived CDR1 and CDR2 are DFQATT and SNEGSKA (reference sequence). CDR3 length: 14 residues.

This clonotype was seen ten or more times. The chain links TRBV6-1 to TRBJ1-5, with a weak D call TRBD1 (5 bases). The CDR3 loop spans 13 amino acids. Germline CDR1 and CDR2: MNHNS and SASEGT. The germline V and J ends were trimmed by 6 bases and 11 bases, with 17 bases remaining between them. CDR3 DNA sequence: TGTGCCAGCAGCCCACCATCAGGGCAAACCCAGCATTTT. It is translated as CASSPPSGQTQHF.

There are a few counts of this clonotype. The chain employs TRBV29-1 and TRBJ1-2, with TRBD1 matching 11 bases. V was pared by 7 bases and J by 7 bases, with 8 bases of the junction left unmatched. Looked up from germline, CDR1 is SQVTM and CDR2 is ANQGSEA. The CDR3 loop spans 13 amino acids. The CDR3 coding sequence is TGCAGCGGTTCCGGGACAGGGGGAGGTGGCTACACCTTC. This sequence encodes CSGSGTGGGGYTF.

This clonotype was detected a few times. The chain couples TRBV7-2 to TRBJ2-2; D call uncertain. CDR1 is SGHTA and CDR2 is FQGNSA in the germline V gene. The CDR3 has 12 residues. Trimming removed 6 bases at V and 5 bases at J, with 7 bases between. CDR3 DNA: TGTGCCAGCAGATCCTATACCGGGGAGCTGTTTTTT. Translation: CASRSYTGELFF.

This clonotype was seen many times. V and J are TRBV7-2 and TRBJ2-5; 9 nucleotides agree with TRBD1. Germline V gene sequence: CDR1 SGHTA, CDR2 FQGNSA. CDR3 size: 15 residues. J lost 6 bases, V lost 8 bases, and 13 bases had no gene match. The chain's CDR3 is CASGEAGTGKKTQYF. As DNA, the CDR3 is TGTGCCAGCGGCGAGGCAGGGACAGGGAAGAAGACCCAGTACTTC.

The chain couples TRBV4-1 to TRBJ2-5; tentative D call: TRBD2 (6 bases). In germline, CDR1 is MGHRA, CDR2 YSYEKL. The CDR3 contains 14 residues. V lost 4 bases, J lost 7 bases, and 16 bases lay in between. Written as DNA, the CDR3 is TGCGCCAGCAGCCCGCGGGGCGGGTTTGGGACCCAGTACTTC. The encoded protein is CASSPRGGFGTQYF.

This clonotype has a count of ten or more. The rearrangement joins TRBV20-1 to TRBJ2-3; D is unclear. The CDR3 has 15 amino acids. CDR1 and CDR2 from the germline V gene are DFQATT and SNEGSKA (reference sequence). The germline V and J ends were trimmed by 3 bases and 4 bases, with 17 bases remaining between them. The DNA for the CDR3 is TGCAGTGCTAGTCGGGCGGCGGCAATATCAGATACGCAGTATTTT. Residues: CSASRAAAISDTQYF.

The sample holds one count of this clonotype. Being one base from a much bigger clone, this may be a read error. The rearrangement uses TRBV5-1 and TRBJ2-1, with D perhaps matching TRBD2 (6 bases). CDR3 length: 15 residues. V was shortened by 2 bases and J by 3 bases, with 12 bases between the two germline ends. Germline V gene sequence: CDR1 SGHRS, CDR2 YFSETQ. This CDR3 reads CASSLTGEVYNEQFF. The DNA for the CDR3 is TGCGCCAGCAGCTTAACGGGAGAAGTCTACAATGAGCAGTTCTTC. The variable domain in full, completed from reference TRBV5-1 and TRBJ2-1, reads KAGVTQTPRYLIKTRGQQVTLSCSPISGHRSVSWYQQTPGQGLQFLFEYFSETQRNKGNFPGRFSGRQFSNSRSEMNVSTLELGDSALYLCASSLTGEVYNEQFFGPGTRLTVL.

This clonotype came up many times. The chain recombines TRBV11-2 with TRBJ2-7; D is uncertain. Germline V gives CDR1 SGHAT, CDR2 FQNNGV. The CDR3 contains 11 residues. V shed 1 base and J shed 3 bases, with 1 base lying between them. The CDR3 DNA is TGTGCCAGCAGCTTAGTCTACGAGCAGTACTTC. Translating it yields CASSLVYEQYF.

This clonotype was observed many times. The chain is built from TRBV7-2 and TRBJ2-3, with TRBD2 as a possible D gene (6 bases). Germline CDR1 and CDR2: SGHTA and FQGNSA. Between the trimmed V and J ends, which lost 1 base and 7 bases, there was a span of 18 bases. This CDR3 comprises 16 residues. Written as DNA, the CDR3 is TGTGCCAGCAGCTTAGTGGCAGGGAGGTCTCCAAATACGCAGTATTTT. It encodes CASSLVAGRSPNTQYF.

In its sample, this clonotype was seen many times. The chain has TRBV5-1 and TRBJ1-1; TRBD1 is a possible D gene (6 bases). V lost 4 bases and J lost 6, with 16 bases in between. The CDR3 contains 14 residues. Germline-derived CDR1 and CDR2 are SGHRS and YFSETQ. The CDR3 nucleotides are TGCGCCAGCAGCCCCGGGACATTTGCCGCTGAAGCTTTCTTT. Its translation is CASSPGTFAAEAFF.

This clonotype came up many times. This sequence joins TRBV10-3 and TRBJ2-1; 8 bases fit TRBD1. With V trimmed by 0 bases and J by 10 bases, 5 bases remained unmatched. The length of the CDR3 is 14 residues. CDR1 is ENHRY, CDR2 SYGVKD, per germline. DNA for the CDR3: TGTGCCATCAGTGAGTCGGACAGGGCATGGGAGCAGTTCTTC. This gives the protein CAISESDRAWEQFF.

This clonotype was seen repeatedly, ten times or more. This chain connects TRBV5-1 to TRBJ2-4, with D possibly matching TRBD2 (6 bases). The CDR3 has 13 residues. Trimming pared 0 bases from V and 5 bases from J, leaving 6 bases between. From germline, CDR1 is SGHRS and CDR2 YFSETQ. The CDR3 bases are TGCGCCAGCAGCTTGGGGGGGGAAAACATTCAGTACTTC. As protein: CASSLGGENIQYF.

This clonotype was counted ten times or more. This chain links TRBV24-1 with TRBJ2-1; 8 bases are shared with TRBD2. V was clipped by 2 bases and J by 8 bases; unmatched bases: 10. CDR3 size: 16 residues. Germline assignment: CDR1 KGHDR and CDR2 SFDVKD. The CDR3 is CATSDSAGTRLHEQFF. For the CDR3, the DNA is TGTGCCACCAGTGATTCGGCCGGGACTAGGCTTCATGAGCAGTTCTTC.

This clonotype was detected ten times or more. This chain joins TRBV19 and TRBJ1-1; D is unresolved. Per germline, CDR1 LNHDA and CDR2 SQIVND (reference sequence). The ends were cut back, 3 bases at V and 1 base at J, with 6 bases in the middle. The CDR3 contains 13 residues. The CDR3 loop reads CASSINRNTEAFF. The CDR3 DNA reads as TGTGCCAGTAGTATCAACAGGAACACTGAAGCTTTCTTT. The variable domain in full, completed from reference TRBV19 and TRBJ1-1, reads DGGITQSPKYLFRKEGQNVTLSCEQNLNHDAMYWYRQDPGQGLRLIYYSQIVNDFQKGDIAEGYSVSREKKESFPLTVTSAQKNPTAFYLCASSINRNTEAFFGQGTRLTVV.

This clonotype was detected a few times. The CDR3 region is CASSLGPGSLDTQYF. As DNA, the CDR3 is TGCGCCAGCAGCTTGGGGCCCGGGAGTTTGGATACGCAGTATTTT. J is TRBJ2-3 and V is TRBV5-1; a weak D match, TRBD2 (6 bases). Germline V CDR1 and CDR2: SGHRS, YFSETQ. This CDR3 is built from 15 residues. V lost 0 bases and J 6 bases, leaving 14 bases between the germline ends.

The J gene is TRBJ2-1, the V gene TRBV29-1; D is uncertain. The germline V gene encodes CDR1 SQVTM and CDR2 ANQGSEA. This CDR3 contains 15 residues. V gave up 4 bases and J gave up 0 bases, with 13 bases separating them. CDR3 sequence: CSVGSALSSYNEQFF. The CDR3 DNA reads TGCAGCGTTGGCTCTGCATTGAGCTCCTACAATGAGCAGTTCTTC.

CDR3 in DNA: TGTGCCAGCAGGCCCGGGGCCCCGGGGGGTGAAAAACTGTTTTTT. It encodes CASRPGAPGGEKLFF. The rearrangement links TRBV12-3 or TRBV12-4 to TRBJ1-4, with a tentative D call TRBD1 (5 bases). V was cut by 6 bases and J by 7 bases, with 18 bases left in between. The CDR3 contains 15 residues.

With regard to this clonotype: A much larger clone is a single base away; this may be a read error. This sequence joins TRBV30 and TRBJ2-3; 7 nucleotides agree with TRBD2. Unmatched junction bases numbered 8, after V lost 6 bases and J lost 8 bases. The CDR3 runs 12 residues. Germline V CDR1 and CDR2: GTSNPN, SVGIG (reference sequence). The chain's CDR3 is CACSDGRATQYF. For the CDR3, the DNA is TGTGCCTGTTCGGATGGGAGGGCTACGCAGTATTTT.

This clonotype was observed many times. The chain carries TRBV7-9 and TRBJ2-2; no reliable D call. This CDR3 comprises 14 residues. Germline V gene lookup returns CDR1 SEHNR and CDR2 FQNEAQ (reference sequence). The V end was cut by 5 bases, the J end by 3 bases, with 10 bases between. CDR3 sequence reads: CASSESYHTGELFF. The CDR3 nucleotides read TGTGCCAGCAGCGAGTCTTACCACACCGGGGAGCTGTTTTTT.

This clonotype was observed many times. The chain couples TRBV6-1 to TRBJ2-5, with D perhaps TRBD1 (6 bases). The CDR3 totals 14 residues. Germline CDR1 is MNHNS and CDR2 is SASEGT. Deletions cut 6 bases from V and 5 bases from J, with 16 bases between. Here the CDR3 DNA reads TGTGCCAGCAGCAAAAGGGCAGGGGCCGAGACCCAGTACTTC. The encoded protein is CASSKRAGAETQYF.

This clonotype was counted a few times. The chain combines TRBV7-7 with TRBJ2-1; 9 bases fit TRBD1. This CDR3 is 15 amino acids long. Germline CDR1 reads SSHAT; CDR2 reads FNYEAQ (reference sequence). V lost 4 bases, J lost 2 bases, and 3 bases stayed unmatched. Here the CDR3 reads CASSSQGAAYNEQFF. The CDR3 coding sequence is TGTGCCAGCAGCTCACAGGGGGCTGCCTACAATGAGCAGTTCTTC.

The table lists this clonotype with many counts. This sequence joins TRBV27 and TRBJ2-7; D unclear. Germline-derived CDR1 and CDR2 are MNHEY and SMNVEV (reference sequence). This CDR3 has 10 amino acids. Trimming stripped 11 bases from V and 5 bases from J, with 10 bases between. CDR3 loop: CAPPEDEQYF. CDR3 DNA: TGTGCCCCCCCTGAAGACGAGCAGTACTTC.

The sample holds many counts of this clonotype. The chain has TRBV9 and TRBJ2-1; 15 bases are shared with TRBD2. Per germline, CDR1 SGDLS and CDR2 YYNGEE. Trimming removed 3 bases from V and 2 bases from J; junction bases left unmatched: 6. CDR3 length equals 18 residues. DNA of the CDR3: TGTGCCAGCAGCGGGGGACTAGCGGGAGGAGCGACCTACAATGAGCAGTTCTTC. It translates to CASSGGLAGGATYNEQFF.